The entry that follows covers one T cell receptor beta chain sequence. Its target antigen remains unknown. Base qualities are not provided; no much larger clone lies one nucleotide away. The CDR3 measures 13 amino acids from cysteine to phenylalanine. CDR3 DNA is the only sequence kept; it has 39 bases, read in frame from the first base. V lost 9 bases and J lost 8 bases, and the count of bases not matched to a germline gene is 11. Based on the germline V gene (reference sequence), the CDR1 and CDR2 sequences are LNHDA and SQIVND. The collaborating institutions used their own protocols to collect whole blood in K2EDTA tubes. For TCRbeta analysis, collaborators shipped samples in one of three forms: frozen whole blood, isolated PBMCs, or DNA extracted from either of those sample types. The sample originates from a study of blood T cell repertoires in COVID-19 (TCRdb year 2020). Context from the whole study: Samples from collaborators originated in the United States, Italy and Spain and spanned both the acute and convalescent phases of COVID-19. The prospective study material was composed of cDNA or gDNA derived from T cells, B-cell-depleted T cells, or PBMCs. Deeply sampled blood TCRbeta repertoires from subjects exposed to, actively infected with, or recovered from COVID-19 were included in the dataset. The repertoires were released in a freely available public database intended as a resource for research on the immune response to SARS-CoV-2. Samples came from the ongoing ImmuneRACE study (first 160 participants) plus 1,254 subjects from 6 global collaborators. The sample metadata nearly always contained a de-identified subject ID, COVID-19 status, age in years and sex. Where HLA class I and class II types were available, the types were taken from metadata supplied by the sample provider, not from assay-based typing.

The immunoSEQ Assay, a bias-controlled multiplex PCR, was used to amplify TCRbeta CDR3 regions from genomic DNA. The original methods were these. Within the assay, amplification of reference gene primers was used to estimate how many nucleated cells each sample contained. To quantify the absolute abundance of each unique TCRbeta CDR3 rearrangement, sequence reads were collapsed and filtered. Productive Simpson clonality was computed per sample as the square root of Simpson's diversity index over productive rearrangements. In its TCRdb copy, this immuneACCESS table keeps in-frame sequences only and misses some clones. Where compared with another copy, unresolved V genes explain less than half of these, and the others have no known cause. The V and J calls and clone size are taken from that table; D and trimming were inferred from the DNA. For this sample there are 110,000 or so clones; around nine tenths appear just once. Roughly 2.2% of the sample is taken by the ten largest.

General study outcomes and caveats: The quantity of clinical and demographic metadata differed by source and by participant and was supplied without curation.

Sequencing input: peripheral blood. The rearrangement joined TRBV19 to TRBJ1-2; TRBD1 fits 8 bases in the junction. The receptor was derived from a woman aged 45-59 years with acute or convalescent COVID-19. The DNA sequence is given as TGTGCCAGCCTCGAGGGACAGGCCGGAGGCTACACCTTC. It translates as CASLEGQAGGYTF.